Here is one T cell receptor (beta chain) with its context. This entry comes from a study of blood T cell repertoires in COVID-19. For the study at large: The United States, Italy and Spain provided the acute and convalescent COVID-19 samples.

Using immunoSEQ multiplex PCR, the repertoire was profiled, and TCRdb retains in-frame clones only, with some absent. The table has about 300,000 clones, around 85% seen once. The clonotype originates from a human donor with COVID-19, enrolled during active disease. The donor label of this sample is uncertain. The material sequenced was peripheral blood.

The CDR3 sequence: CASTPSGGSQTQYF. The DNA for the CDR3 is TGTGCCAGCACCCCTTCGGGGGGGAGCCAGACCCAGTACTTC. The chain couples TRBV27 to TRBJ2-5, with 8 bases identical to TRBD2. The V and J ends lost 7 bases and 6 bases, in that order; junction bases with no gene match: 10. The germline CDR1 and CDR2 sequences are MNHEY and SMNVEV (reference sequence). The CDR3 sequence is 14 residues long.